This record concerns one TCR beta chain sequence. CD4+CD45RO+CD25- cells were isolated as memory CD4+ T cells. The ends were cut back, 8 bases at V and 5 bases at J, with 13 bases in the middle. This CDR3 spans 13 amino acids. Germline V gene data show CDR1 as SEHNR and CDR2 as FQNEAQ (reference sequence). TCRdb reanalysed the 5' RACE reads using MiXCR and keeps one entry per CDR3 protein. The table lists thousands of distinct CDR3 sequences, roughly 66% of them singletons. The clonotype comes from a female donor with breast cancer. This rearrangement joins TRBV7-9 to TRBJ2-1; perhaps TRBD2 as D (5 bases). The sample comprised tumor-infiltrating memory CD4+ T cells sorted from the breast tumor. Noted subset: memory CD4+ T cells, CD4+CD45RO+CD25-. The CDR3 bases are TGTGCCAGCGCACCGCGGCGGGACAATGAGCAGTTCTTC. Amino acid sequence: CASAPRRDNEQFF.